Listed here are 19 T cell receptor beta chains from one sample, sequenced in a study of blood T cell repertoires in COVID-19 (dated by TCRdb to 2020 to 2021). The library was generated by the immunoSEQ multiplex PCR assay. The table comes from immuneACCESS by way of TCRdb, which keeps in-frame sequences with V and J called. Part of the clones is missing from these tables; in studies checked, under half for an unresolved V gene and the rest for unknown reasons. The sample table records 150,000 to 200,000 clones; around 81% of these occur just once. The top ten clones comprise about 2.7% of the sample. The sequenced material came from peripheral blood. These receptors were collected from a human donor with acute or convalescent COVID-19. The donor label of this sample is uncertain.

The rearrangement uses TRBV27 and TRBJ2-7; D is perhaps TRBD2 (6 bases). Deletions cut 6 bases from V and 2 bases from J, with 14 bases between. The CDR3 contains 14 residues. Germline CDR1 and CDR2: MNHEY and SMNVEV (reference sequence). The CDR3 loop is CASSREGGTYEQYF. The CDR3 DNA is TGTGCCAGCAGCCGGGAAGGCGGGACCTACGAGCAGTACTTC.

This clone is a singleton in its sample. This chain connects TRBV19 to TRBJ2-1, with 12 bases that match TRBD2. CDR1 is LNHDA and CDR2 is SQIVND in the germline V gene (reference sequence). V was pared by 11 bases and J by 9 bases, with 8 bases of the junction left unmatched. This CDR3 is built from 13 residues. CDR3 in amino acids: CASGGLAGREQFF. The CDR3 DNA sequence: TGTGCCTCAGGGGGACTAGCGGGTCGTGAGCAGTTCTTC.

The chain recombines TRBV5-1 with TRBJ1-4, with 7 bases fitting TRBD1. The V segment lost 1 base and the J segment 6 bases; nucleotides outside the gene matches: 3. The CDR3 consists of 14 residues. Germline loops: CDR1 SGHRS, CDR2 YFSETQ. This CDR3 reads CASSLPGTDEKLFF. The CDR3 DNA is TGCGCCAGCAGCTTGCCCGGGACAGATGAAAAACTGTTTTTT.

The V and J genes are TRBV6-5 and TRBJ2-2; 10 bases map to TRBD2. CDR1 is MNHEY, CDR2 SVGAGI, per germline. The J segment lost 6 bases and the V segment lost 0 bases, leaving 4 bases of the junction unmatched. The CDR3 has 16 amino acids. The chain's CDR3 is CASSYSNSGGPGELFF. CDR3 in DNA: TGTGCCAGCAGTTACTCGAATAGCGGGGGGCCCGGGGAGCTGTTTTTT.

V gene TRBV7-9 combines with J gene TRBJ1-3; a possible D gene is TRBD1 (5 bases). The CDR3 contains 13 residues. Germline V gives CDR1 SEHNR, CDR2 FQNEAQ (reference sequence). The V gene lost 5 bases and the J gene lost 4 bases, with 9 bases spanning the gap. The CDR3: CASSLRQGNTIYF. In DNA, the CDR3 is TGTGCCAGCAGCCTCCGACAGGGAAACACCATATATTTT.

This chain uses TRBV6-1 with TRBJ2-2; 10 positions agree with TRBD1. CDR3 length: 17 residues. Germline CDR1 is MNHNS and CDR2 is SASEGT. V trimming: 4 bases; J trimming: 3 bases; junction bases outside the gene matches: 8. The CDR3 coding sequence is TGTGCCAGCAGTGGAGGGTGGGGGACAGGGGACACCGGGGAGCTGTTTTTT. Translated: CASSGGWGTGDTGELFF.

This clone came up once. The V call is TRBV9, the J call TRBJ2-7, with TRBD2 identical over 13 bases. CDR1 is SGDLS, CDR2 YYNGEE, per germline. CDR3 length: 16 residues. V shed 4 bases and J 4 bases; nucleotides not matched to a gene: 8. CDR3 in DNA: TGTGCCAGCAGCACAAAGGGACTAGCGGGGAATTACGAGCAGTACTTC. Encoded protein: CASSTKGLAGNYEQYF.

In regard to this clone: The sample contains more than one DNA sequence encoding this CDR3. The chain combines TRBV30 with TRBJ2-7; TRBD2 might be the D (5 bases). The CDR3 sequence is 12 residues long. Trimming stripped 0 bases from V and 3 bases from J, with 6 bases between. Germline CDR1 and CDR2: GTSNPN and SVGIG (reference sequence). The CDR3 region has the DNA TGTGCCTGGAGTGTTGGAGGCTACGAGCAGTACTTC. This sequence encodes CAWSVGGYEQYF.

The count of this clone is one. The chain is built from TRBV25-1 and TRBJ1-4, with 10 bases that match TRBD1. Germline values: CDR1 MGHDK, CDR2 SYGVNS. The CDR3 sequence is 15 residues long. J lost 8 bases, V lost 2 bases, and 5 bases had no gene match. The CDR3 sequence: CASSEGTGVNEKLFF. In nucleotides, the CDR3 is TGTGCCAGCAGTGAAGGGACAGGGGTTAACGAAAAACTGTTTTTT.

The CDR3 here is CASTLRYPTSTDTQYF. For the CDR3, the DNA is TGTGCCAGTACCCTGAGGTATCCCACTAGCACAGATACGCAGTATTTT. The chain is built from TRBV19 and TRBJ2-3; D remains ambiguous. This CDR3 has 16 amino acids. V was clipped by 7 bases and J by 0 bases, with 17 bases between them. CDR1 and CDR2 (germline): LNHDA, SQIVND (reference sequence).

This clone was found a few times. The sample holds other DNA sequences that translate to the same CDR3. V usage is TRBV5-1 and J usage is TRBJ1-6; 7 bases are shared with TRBD1. Trimming took 2 bases from V and 8 from J; bases not matched to a gene: 4. The CDR3 is made up of 14 amino acids. The germline V gene has CDR1 SGHRS and CDR2 YFSETQ. The CDR3 loop reads CASSLGQADSPLHF. In nucleotides, the CDR3 is TGCGCCAGCAGCTTAGGACAGGCGGATTCACCCCTCCACTTT.

This rearrangement joins TRBV18 to TRBJ2-7; no reliable D call. Germline V gene lookup returns CDR1 KGHSH and CDR2 LQKENI. CDR3 length equals 14 residues. V lost 0 bases, J lost 0 bases, and 6 bases lay in between. The CDR3 nucleotides read TGTGCCAGCTCACCACCCGGCGGCTCCTACGAGCAGTACTTC. Translating gives CASSPPGGSYEQYF.

The rearrangement links TRBV5-1 to TRBJ2-7, with TRBD1 identical over 7 bases. Germline V gene data show CDR1 as SGHRS and CDR2 as YFSETQ. The CDR3 covers 13 residues. The V segment lost 5 bases and the J segment 3 bases; nucleotides outside the gene matches: 5. The CDR3 protein is CASRPGTDYEQYF. CDR3 nucleotides: TGCGCCAGCAGACCCGGGACAGACTACGAGCAGTACTTC.

J is TRBJ2-1 and V is TRBV7-2; a possible D gene is TRBD2 (7 bases). This CDR3 comprises 17 residues. Trimming left V 4 bases short and J 0 bases short, with 16 bases between. CDR1 is SGHTA, CDR2 FQGNSA, per germline. The CDR3 DNA sequence: TGTGCCAGCAGCTCCCTGGGGAGGGGGAGCTCCTACAATGAGCAGTTCTTC. Protein: CASSSLGRGSSYNEQFF. Full variable domain (rest looked up from reference TRBV7-2 and TRBJ2-1): GAGVSQSPSNKVTEKGKDVELRCDPISGHTALYWYRQSLGQGLEFLIYFQGNSAPDKSGLPSDRFSAERTGGSVSTLTIQRTQQEDSAVYLCASSSLGRGSSYNEQFFGPGTRLTVL.

This chain connects TRBV7-9 to TRBJ2-7, with TRBD2 matching over 8 bases. CDR3 size: 13 residues. CDR1 SEHNR and CDR2 FQNEAQ come from the germline V gene (reference sequence). J was trimmed by 3 bases and V by 5 bases; bases with no gene match: 3. The chain's CDR3 is CASSRSGDYEQYF. The CDR3 DNA is TGTGCCAGCAGCCGTAGCGGGGACTACGAGCAGTACTTC.

In this sample, this clone turned up once. The gene calls are TRBV5-8 and TRBJ2-3; TRBD2 matches at 8 bases. V trimming: 5 bases; J trimming: 10 bases; junction bases outside the gene matches: 9. Germline V gene data show CDR1 as SGHTS and CDR2 as YDEGEE. This CDR3 contains 13 residues. CDR3 residues: CASRSGGPTAQYF. Written as DNA, the CDR3 is TGTGCCAGCAGGTCGGGGGGGCCGACGGCGCAGTATTTT.

This clone occurred a few times. CDR3 bases: TGCGCCTCCACCCCAGCCCCGGGGTACACTGAAGCTTTCTTT. This encodes CASTPAPGYTEAFF. The chain joins TRBV5-1 to TRBJ1-1, with D hard to call. The CDR3 extends over 14 amino acids. From germline, CDR1 is SGHRS and CDR2 YFSETQ. V dropped 10 bases and J dropped 3 bases, with 19 bases sitting between them. Full variable domain (remainder filled in from reference TRBV5-1 and TRBJ1-1): KAGVTQTPRYLIKTRGQQVTLSCSPISGHRSVSWYQQTPGQGLQFLFEYFSETQRNKGNFPGRFSGRQFSNSRSEMNVSTLELGDSALYLCASTPAPGYTEAFFGQGTRLTVV.

CDR3 bases: TGCAGTGCTAGTACGGCTAGCGGGAGTATCACAGATACGCAGTATTTT. Residues: CSASTASGSITDTQYF. The V call is TRBV20-1, the J call TRBJ2-3; 10 bases agree with TRBD2. The CDR3 sequence is 16 residues long. After removal of 3 bases from V and 2 bases from J, the junction contained 8 bases not matched to a gene. CDR1 and CDR2 (germline): DFQATT, SNEGSKA (reference sequence).

The V gene is TRBV15, the J gene TRBJ1-1; 7 bases are shared with TRBD1. Per the germline V gene, CDR1 is LNHNV and CDR2 is YYDKDF (reference sequence). The CDR3 runs 16 residues. J gave up 2 bases and V 0 bases, and 6 bases lay outside the gene matches. This CDR3 reads CATSRDRTGVNTEAFF. In DNA, the CDR3 is TGTGCCACCAGCAGAGATCGAACAGGGGTAAACACTGAAGCTTTCTTT.